A single sample is the source of the 14 T cell receptor beta chains below, sequenced in a study of identical twins. Using its own MiXCR run on the 5' RACE reads, TCRdb lists one record per CDR3 protein. The sample contains about 530,000 distinct CDR3 sequences, around 24% of which appear only once. These same records also appear under a second study, on yellow fever vaccine responses in identical twins.

Sequencing input: CD4+ T cells sorted from blood. The receptors derive from a woman younger than 30 in good health.

This clonotype came up a few times. The rearrangement links TRBV5-1 to TRBJ1-2, with D unclear. With 5 bases removed from V and 4 bases from J, the gap between germline ends came to 12 bases. The CDR3 runs 13 residues. Germline V CDR1 and CDR2: SGHRS, YFSETQ. CDR3: CASRGGEVYGYTF. The CDR3 nucleotides read TGCGCCAGCAGGGGCGGCGAGGTCTATGGCTACACCTTC.

This sequence joins TRBV5-8 and TRBJ1-6; D possibly corresponds to TRBD1 (6 bases). V was clipped by 0 bases and J by 10 bases, with 17 bases between them. This CDR3 spans 16 amino acids. Germline V gene lookup returns CDR1 SGHTS and CDR2 YDEGEE. The CDR3 coding sequence is TGTGCCAGCAGCTTGGAAGGTTTACAGGGAGGATCACCCCTCCACTTT. Translation: CASSLEGLQGGSPLHF.

This clonotype was counted a single time. This sequence joins TRBV6-5 and TRBJ2-1; tentatively, D is TRBD2 (6 bases). V was pared by 0 bases and J by 8 bases, with 17 bases between. Germline lookup yields CDR1 MNHEY and CDR2 SVGAGI. This CDR3 region has 16 residues. CDR3 residues: CASSYSWREAVDEQFF. CDR3 nucleotides: TGTGCCAGCAGTTACTCGTGGAGGGAGGCGGTCGATGAGCAGTTCTTC.

The V call is TRBV11-2, the J call TRBJ2-2, with D perhaps matching TRBD1 or TRBD2 (5 bases each). The CDR3 has 18 amino acids. Germline lookup yields CDR1 SGHAT and CDR2 FQNNGV. Trimming removed 5 bases from V and 5 bases from J, with 24 bases in between. CDR3 sequence: CASSPPGRSLVRTGELFF. The CDR3 DNA reads as TGTGCCAGCAGCCCGCCGGGACGCAGCCTTGTGAGAACCGGGGAGCTGTTTTTT.

This clonotype was found many times. J is TRBJ1-5 and V is TRBV7-2, with 7 bases matching TRBD1. CDR3 length: 14 residues. Unmatched junction bases numbered 2, after V lost 3 bases and J lost 3 bases. Germline-derived CDR1 and CDR2 are SGHTA and FQGNSA. The CDR3 region is CASSLTGINQPQHF. Here the CDR3 DNA reads TGTGCCAGCAGCTTGACAGGGATCAATCAGCCCCAGCATTTT. The variable domain in full, with the rest retrieved from reference TRBV7-2 and TRBJ1-5, is GAGVSQSPSNKVTEKGKDVELRCDPISGHTALYWYRQSLGQGLEFLIYFQGNSAPDKSGLPSDRFSAERTGGSVSTLTIQRTQQEDSAVYLCASSLTGINQPQHFGDGTRLSIL.

The J gene is TRBJ2-1, the V gene TRBV9, with D perhaps TRBD2 (6 bases). Germline loops: CDR1 SGDLS, CDR2 YYNGEE. The CDR3 contains 14 residues. V lost 0 bases to trimming and J lost 3 bases, with 7 bases between them. Here the CDR3 DNA reads TGTGCCAGCAGCGTAGCGGGACTCTACAATGAGCAGTTCTTC. It yields the protein CASSVAGLYNEQFF.

This chain connects TRBV11-3 to TRBJ1-1, with D unclear. V was pared by 6 bases and J by 0 bases, with 14 bases between. CDR1 is SGHNT, CDR2 YENEEA, per germline. The CDR3 spans 15 residues. The CDR3 reads CASSTSAIMNTEAFF. CDR3 bases: TGTGCCAGCAGTACTAGCGCGATCATGAACACTGAAGCTTTCTTT.

This clonotype was detected ten times or more. J is TRBJ2-3 and V is TRBV5-1, with TRBD2 as a possible D gene (6 bases). The germline V gene has CDR1 SGHRS and CDR2 YFSETQ. This CDR3 comprises 15 residues. V shed 2 bases and J shed 2 bases, with 12 bases lying between them. CDR3 region: CASSLRDWNTDTQYF. CDR3 sequence (DNA): TGCGCCAGCAGCTTACGGGACTGGAACACAGATACGCAGTATTTT.

This clonotype was observed a few times. This rearrangement joins TRBV18 to TRBJ2-2; D gene uncertain. Germline V gene sequence: CDR1 KGHSH, CDR2 LQKENI. This CDR3 is built from 17 residues. V lost 1 base and J lost 0, with 12 bases in between. As DNA, the CDR3 is TGTGCCAGCTCACCACGCTCAGATGTTACGAACACCGGGGAGCTGTTTTTT. Translating it yields CASSPRSDVTNTGELFF.

CDR3: CASSTGTHTYEQYV. Here the CDR3 DNA reads TGTGCCAGCAGTACGGGGACGCATACCTACGAGCAGTACGTC. V usage is TRBV28 and J usage is TRBJ2-7, with D perhaps given as TRBD1 or TRBD2 (5 bases each). Trimming pared 5 bases from V and 2 bases from J, leaving 13 bases between. Germline V gene sequence: CDR1 MDHEN, CDR2 SYDVKM. This CDR3 is built from 14 residues.

This clonotype has at least ten counts. The chain couples TRBV5-1 to TRBJ1-1, with 12 bases identical to TRBD1. The CDR3 sequence is 16 residues long. After removal of 4 bases from V and 5 bases from J, the junction contained 9 bases not matched to a gene. Germline CDR1 reads SGHRS; CDR2 reads YFSETQ. The chain's CDR3 is CASSMGQGAGLTEAFF. In nucleotides, the CDR3 is TGCGCCAGCAGCATGGGACAGGGGGCTGGTTTAACTGAAGCTTTCTTT.

This rearrangement joins TRBV5-1 to TRBJ2-1; D not resolved. Germline CDR1 is SGHRS and CDR2 is YFSETQ. V was trimmed by 1 base and J by 4 bases, leaving 6 bases between them. The CDR3 sequence is 13 residues long. The CDR3 DNA reads TGCGCCAGCAGCTTGAGAGAGTACAATGAGCAGTTCTTC. It encodes CASSLREYNEQFF.

V gene TRBV2 combines with J gene TRBJ2-5; D gene unclear. The germline gives CDR1 SNHLY, CDR2 FYNNEI. The V end was cut by 3 bases, the J end by 0 bases, with 8 bases between. The CDR3 totals 14 residues. The CDR3 is CASSDISYQETQYF. DNA of the CDR3: TGTGCCAGCAGTGACATATCGTACCAAGAGACCCAGTACTTC.

The count of this clonotype is one. The chain carries TRBV20-1 and TRBJ2-3; tentative D call: TRBD2 (6 bases). The germline V gene encodes CDR1 DFQATT and CDR2 SNEGSKA (reference sequence). V was clipped by 3 bases and J by 2 bases, with 12 bases between them. The CDR3 is 14 residues long. The DNA of the CDR3 is TGCAGTGCTAGGCCTAGCGAAACCACAGATACGCAGTATTTT. This gives the protein CSARPSETTDTQYF.